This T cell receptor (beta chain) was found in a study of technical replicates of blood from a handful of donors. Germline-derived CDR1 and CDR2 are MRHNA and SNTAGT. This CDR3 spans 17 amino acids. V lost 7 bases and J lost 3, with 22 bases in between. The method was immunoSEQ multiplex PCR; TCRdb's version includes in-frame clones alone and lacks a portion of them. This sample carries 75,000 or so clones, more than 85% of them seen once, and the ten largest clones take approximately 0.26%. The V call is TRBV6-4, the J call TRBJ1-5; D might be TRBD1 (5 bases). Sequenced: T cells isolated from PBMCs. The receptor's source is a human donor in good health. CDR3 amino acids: CASIIGPCGADNQPQHF. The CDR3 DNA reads TGTGCCAGCATAATCGGACCATGCGGGGCGGACAATCAGCCCCAGCATTTT.